The source of this T cell receptor (beta chain) is a study of identical twins. There are 14 residues in the CDR3. Looked up from germline, CDR1 is GTSNPN and CDR2 is SVGIG (reference sequence). With 2 bases removed from V and 5 bases from J, the gap between germline ends came to 15 bases. cDNA carried unique molecular identifiers, and a universal primer site was added by template switching. MiXCR, applied by TCRdb to the 5' RACE reads, yields one record per CDR3 protein. The table includes some 500,000 distinct CDR3 sequences, 7.5% to 10% detected once. The donor group consisted entirely of healthy Caucasians. Study results and caveats: There was more out-of-frame TCR alpha sharing in monozygotic twins than models estimated. Fewer insertions marked abundant cord blood beta clonotypes; young adult naive trended weakly, memory not at all.

As to this clonotype: Its target is unknown.

The same data also went into a second study, on yellow fever vaccine responses in identical twins.

The sequence was obtained from a woman younger than 35 in good health. V and J are TRBV30 and TRBJ2-5; D tentatively fits TRBD1 or TRBD2 (7 bases each). Source material: PBMCs. CDR3 residues: CAWSTPGGVETQYF. The CDR3 DNA is TGTGCCTGGAGTACCCCAGGGGGGGTGGAGACCCAGTACTTC.